This TCR beta chain was profiled in a study of T cells in localized non-small cell lung cancer. The table came from immunoSEQ multiplex PCR; TCRdb's copy has only in-frame clones and leaves some out. The repertoire holds some 37,000 clones, with about 87% as singletons. The CDR3 is 15 residues long. The V end was cut by 5 bases, the J end by 6 bases, with 16 bases between. Germline V gene data show CDR1 as LNHDA and CDR2 as SQIVND (reference sequence). Comment on this clone: Its specificity is unknown.

Study-level findings and limits: Longer overall survival was linked to higher blood T cell density. Without multi-region sequencing, intratumor heterogeneity could not be excluded. Exceeding tumor, uninvolved adjacent lung had the highest T cell clonality. A median of approximately 50 of the top 100 tumor clones appeared in adjacent lung, which was paired and uninvolved.

This clonotype was sampled from a man between 18 and 55 years old with stage I lung adenocarcinoma. The material sequenced was peripheral blood, taken before any cancer treatment. The gene calls are TRBV19 and TRBJ2-2; weak D call: TRBD2 (6 bases). The CDR3: CASSFGGIGAGELFF. The DNA for the CDR3 is TGTGCCAGTAGTTTCGGGGGAATAGGTGCCGGGGAGCTGTTTTTT.